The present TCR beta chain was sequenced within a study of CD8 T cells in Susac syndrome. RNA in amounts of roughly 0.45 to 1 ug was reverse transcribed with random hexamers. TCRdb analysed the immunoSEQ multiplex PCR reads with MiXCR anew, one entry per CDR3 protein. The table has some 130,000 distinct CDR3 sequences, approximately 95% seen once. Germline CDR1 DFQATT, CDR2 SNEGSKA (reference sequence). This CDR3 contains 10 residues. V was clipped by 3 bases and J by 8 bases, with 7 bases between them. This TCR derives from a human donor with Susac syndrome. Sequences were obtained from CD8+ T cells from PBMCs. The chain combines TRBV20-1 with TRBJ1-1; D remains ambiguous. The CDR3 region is CSARAGEAFF. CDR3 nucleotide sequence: TGCAGTGCTAGGGCTGGGGAAGCTTTCTTT.